This paragraph covers one TCR beta chain sequence. The sample originates from a study of siplizumab effects on memory and regulatory T cells. Sequencing was performed with immunoSEQ multiplex PCR; in TCRdb, only in-frame clones are kept and a portion is missing. The table has about 100,000 clones, approximately 94% seen once; the top ten hold 1% to 1.5%. CDR3 length: 16 amino acids. Germline CDR1 SGHNT, CDR2 YYREEE (reference sequence). The V and J ends lost 3 bases and 1 base respectively, with 17 bases between them. Sequencing was done on a sample of non-Treg CD4+ T cells sorted from blood. This TCR was recovered from a human donor in good health. This chain joins TRBV5-4 and TRBJ2-7, with D possibly TRBD1 on 5 matching bases. The CDR3 DNA follows: TGTGCCAGCAGCTCACCGTCGACAGAATCATCCTACGAGCAGTACTTC. Translated, it gives CASSSPSTESSYEQYF.